Below are 23 T cell receptor beta chains sequenced from a single sample in a study of cytomegalovirus exposure and HLA in healthy donors. PCR was performed using 60 Vbeta and 13 Jbeta primers. Only in-frame clones appear in the TCRdb table, and some are missing; sequencing was by immunoSEQ multiplex PCR. The sample lists 150,000 to 200,000 clones; roughly 87% were seen once. The sample taken for sequencing was PBMCs. All receptors come from a man aged 35 to 55 in good health and CMV-seronegative.

The CDR3 spells CASGGAGMKETQYF. The CDR3 nucleotides read TGTGCCAGCGGGGGGGCAGGGATGAAAGAGACCCAGTACTTC. The chain uses TRBV27 and TRBJ2-5; possibly TRBD2 for D (7 bases). Trimming pared 8 bases from V and 3 bases from J, leaving 16 bases between. This CDR3 contains 14 residues. Looked up from germline, CDR1 is MNHEY and CDR2 is SMNVEV (reference sequence).

The rearrangement joins TRBV7-2 to TRBJ1-5, with D maybe TRBD1 (5 bases). Germline values: CDR1 SGHTA, CDR2 FQGNSA. The CDR3 spans 16 residues. Trimming shortened V by 1 base and J by 0 bases, and 10 bases separated the two germline ends. CDR3 region: CASSLVTGNSNQPQHF. Written as DNA, the CDR3 is TGTGCCAGCAGCTTAGTTACAGGAAATAGCAATCAGCCCCAGCATTTT.

This clone has more than one count but fewer than ten. V and J are TRBV7-9 and TRBJ1-1; D uncertain. This CDR3 contains 12 residues. Germline CDR1 SEHNR, CDR2 FQNEAQ (reference sequence). V gave up 4 bases and J gave up 2 bases, with 5 bases separating them. CDR3 amino acids: CASSSKNTEAFF. The CDR3 nucleotides are TGTGCCAGCAGCTCAAAAAACACTGAAGCTTTCTTT.

The chain joins TRBV28 to TRBJ2-6, with 7 nucleotides matching TRBD1. Trimming cost V 3 bases and J 0 bases; bases outside gene matches: 2. CDR1 is MDHEN and CDR2 is SYDVKM in the germline V gene. This CDR3 contains 16 residues. The CDR3 bases are TGTGCCAGCAGTTTGGGACAGCTCTCTGGGGCCAACGTCCTGACTTTC. Translating it yields CASSLGQLSGANVLTF.

This chain connects TRBV7-9 to TRBJ1-4; 10 bases agree with TRBD1. This CDR3 spans 15 amino acids. Germline values: CDR1 SEHNR, CDR2 FQNEAQ (reference sequence). The trim removed 3 bases at V and 8 bases at J, leaving 6 bases unmatched. CDR3 nucleotides: TGTGCCAGCAGCTTGACAGGGGGCAGTTTAGAAAAACTGTTTTTT. Protein product: CASSLTGGSLEKLFF.

The genes are TRBV7-9 and TRBJ1-2, with no clear D. The CDR3 spans 14 residues. Germline lookup yields CDR1 SEHNR and CDR2 FQNEAQ (reference sequence). V lost 5 bases, J lost 6 bases, and 16 bases lay in between. The CDR3 region is CASSPPLGRDGYTF. CDR3 DNA sequence: TGTGCCAGCAGCCCACCCCTAGGCCGGGATGGCTACACCTTC.

The chain uses TRBV19 and TRBJ1-2; D remains unclear. Trimming removed 5 bases at V and 4 bases at J, with 14 bases between. This CDR3 comprises 14 residues. Per germline, CDR1 LNHDA and CDR2 SQIVND (reference sequence). The CDR3 reads CASSLRPAGYGYTF. CDR3 DNA: TGTGCCAGTAGTCTCCGACCGGCGGGCTATGGCTACACCTTC.

This chain connects TRBV5-1 to TRBJ2-5; TRBD1 is a possible D gene (6 bases). The CDR3 sequence is 14 residues long. Germline CDR1 SGHRS, CDR2 YFSETQ. With 0 bases removed from V and 5 bases from J, the gap between germline ends came to 11 bases. CDR3 sequence reads: CASSLGGLGETQYF. CDR3 bases: TGCGCCAGCAGCTTGGGGGGGCTGGGGGAGACCCAGTACTTC.

The chain links TRBV9 to TRBJ1-1; unclear D gene. CDR3 size: 13 residues. CDR1 is SGDLS, CDR2 YYNGEE, per germline. Trimming cost V 4 bases and J 2 bases, with 9 bases left between them. CDR3 DNA sequence: TGTGCCAGCAGCCGAGAGGGAAACACTGAAGCTTTCTTT. Its translation: CASSREGNTEAFF.

The gene calls are TRBV7-9 and TRBJ2-1; 11 bases map to TRBD2. This CDR3 comprises 15 residues. Germline CDR1 SEHNR, CDR2 FQNEAQ (reference sequence). V shed 3 bases, J shed 10 bases, and the junction held 8 bases outside the gene matches. In nucleotides, the CDR3 is TGTGCCAGCAGCTTGACTAGCGGGGATCTAGGAGAGCAGTTCTTC. Translated: CASSLTSGDLGEQFF.

The gene calls are TRBV30 and TRBJ2-7, with D possibly matching TRBD1 (6 bases). The germline CDR1 and CDR2 sequences are GTSNPN and SVGIG (reference sequence). The CDR3 length is 12 residues. The ends were cut back, 1 base at V and 3 bases at J, with 7 bases in the middle. DNA for the CDR3: TGTGCCTGGAGTGAACAGGGCTACGAGCAGTACTTC. This encodes CAWSEQGYEQYF.

V usage is TRBV6-6 and J usage is TRBJ1-3; 11 positions agree with TRBD1. CDR1 and CDR2 from the germline V gene are MNHNY and SVGAGI (reference sequence). V lost 5 bases, J lost 2 bases, and 5 bases stayed unmatched. CDR3 length: 16 amino acids. The DNA for the CDR3 is TGTGCCAGCAGTCATGGACAGGGGGCGGCTGGAAACACCATATATTTT. It encodes CASSHGQGAAGNTIYF.

The chain is built from TRBV4-3 and TRBJ2-2; 8 bases are shared with TRBD2. V lost 6 bases and J lost 4; bases outside the gene matches: 7. The CDR3 runs to 15 residues. Per the germline V gene, CDR1 is LGHNA and CDR2 is YSLEER. The CDR3 DNA is TGCGCCAGCAGTCTCAGCGGGAGTGGCACCGGGGAGCTGTTTTTT. This translates into CASSLSGSGTGELFF.

This clone turned up a few times. The chain couples TRBV13 to TRBJ2-2; a weak D match, TRBD1 (5 bases). Trimming removed 0 bases at V and 0 bases at J, with 11 bases between. The CDR3 has 17 residues. The V gene's germline CDR1 is PRHDT and CDR2 FYEKMQ (reference sequence). The CDR3 protein is CASSLGRRAANTGELFF. CDR3 bases: TGTGCCAGCAGCTTAGGGCGCAGGGCCGCGAACACCGGGGAGCTGTTTTTT.

This clone was seen only once. The chain employs TRBV2 and TRBJ2-5; TRBD2 matches at 9 bases. The CDR3 contains 15 residues. V shed 7 bases, J shed 5 bases, and the junction held 11 bases outside the gene matches. Germline values: CDR1 SNHLY, CDR2 FYNNEI. The CDR3 reads CASTFTSGSGETQYF. In DNA, the CDR3 is TGTGCCAGCACCTTTACTAGCGGGTCGGGGGAGACCCAGTACTTC.

This chain connects TRBV29-1 to TRBJ2-1; D perhaps matches TRBD2 (6 bases). The V and J ends lost 6 bases and 5 bases respectively, with 20 bases between them. This CDR3 comprises 15 residues. CDR1 and CDR2 from the germline V gene are SQVTM and ANQGSEA. CDR3 region: CSVTAGTGHNNEQFF. Written as DNA, the CDR3 is TGCAGCGTAACGGCGGGGACGGGGCATAACAATGAGCAGTTCTTC.

V usage is TRBV18 and J usage is TRBJ1-1, with 7 positions matching TRBD1. Germline assignment: CDR1 KGHSH and CDR2 LQKENI. Unmatched junction bases numbered 12, after V lost 5 bases and J lost 9 bases. This CDR3 is 14 amino acids long. CDR3 residues: CASSGQPQGEQAFF. The CDR3, as DNA: TGTGCCAGCTCAGGCCAACCCCAGGGGGAACAAGCTTTCTTT.

The V and J genes are TRBV9 and TRBJ2-1; TRBD2 agrees at 8 bases. Trimming cost V 4 bases and J 7 bases; bases outside gene matches: 1. This CDR3 has 12 residues. The germline V gene has CDR1 SGDLS and CDR2 YYNGEE. In DNA form, the CDR3 reads TGTGCCAGCAGCTCGGGAGGGAATGAGCAGTTCTTC. Amino acid sequence: CASSSGGNEQFF.

V usage is TRBV7-9 and J usage is TRBJ2-7; a possible D gene is TRBD1 (5 bases). Germline CDR1 is SEHNR and CDR2 is FQNEAQ (reference sequence). V was pared by 1 base and J by 9 bases, with 22 bases between. The CDR3 contains 16 residues. This CDR3 is CASSLVRGQGVERQYF. CDR3 coding DNA: TGTGCCAGCAGCTTAGTTCGTGGCCAGGGCGTGGAGAGGCAGTACTTC. Using reference TRBV7-9 and TRBJ2-7 for the parts outside the CDR3, the full variable domain is DTGVSQNPRHKITKRGQNVTFRCDPISEHNRLYWYRQTLGQGPEFLTYFQNEAQLEKSRLLSDRFSAERPKGSFSTLEIQRTEQGDSAMYLCASSLVRGQGVERQYFGPGTRLTVT.

The rearrangement joins TRBV25-1 to TRBJ2-7; 9 positions match TRBD1. CDR3 size: 16 residues. The V gene's germline CDR1 is MGHDK and CDR2 SYGVNS. Trimming removed 5 bases from V and 4 bases from J; junction bases left unmatched: 12. The CDR3 is CASSTLRGQGPYEQYF. CDR3 sequence (DNA): TGTGCCAGCAGTACCCTGAGGGGACAGGGCCCATACGAGCAGTACTTC.

Concerning this clone itself: One junction end does not reproduce the germline sequence, and a read error may be involved. This chain uses TRBV7-7 with TRBJ2-1; 8 positions agree with TRBD2. Germline V CDR1 and CDR2: SSHAT, FNYEAQ (reference sequence). The CDR3 spans 20 residues. CDR3 amino acids: CASSPDRGGVAGLPYNEQFF. The CDR3 nucleotides read TGTGCTAGCAGTCCCGACCGGGGTGGGGTAGCGGGACTTCCCTACAATGAGCAGTTCTTC.

The chain links TRBV6-6 to TRBJ1-2; no definite D call. Between the trimmed V and J ends, which lost 0 bases and 5 bases, there was a span of 10 bases. Germline V gene data show CDR1 as MNHNY and CDR2 as SVGAGI (reference sequence). This CDR3 region has 14 residues. The CDR3 region has the DNA TGTGCCAGCAGTTACTCGCTGTTGGAGTATGGCTACACCTTC. As protein: CASSYSLLEYGYTF.

V and J are TRBV19 and TRBJ2-1; 11 bases are a match to TRBD2. The length of the CDR3 is 16 residues. Germline trimming cut 3 bases from V and 4 bases from J; bases unmatched to any gene: 5. Germline V gives CDR1 LNHDA, CDR2 SQIVND (reference sequence). CDR3 sequence reads: CASSMHTSGRYNEQFF. The CDR3 region has the DNA TGTGCCAGTAGTATGCACACTAGCGGGAGATACAATGAGCAGTTCTTC.